This is a list of T cell receptor beta chains from one sample in a study of identical twins. A single record per CDR3 protein comes from TCRdb applying MiXCR to the 5' RACE reads. The sample lists about 690,000 distinct CDR3 sequences, approximately 6.1% occurring once. Sequences were obtained from naive T cells sorted from blood. These receptors originate from a man in his late teens or twenties in good health. CDR3s include the opening cysteine and the closing phenylalanine or tryptophan. D genes are given only for firm matches. Part of the rows lack a size; the others show once, few, many or a class for expanded clones.

abundance,d_gene,v_gene,j_gene,CDR3nt,CDR3aa
many,.,TRBV20-1,TRBJ2-3,TGCAGTGCTAGAGATCCTGGACTCTCTCCAGATACGCAGTATTTT,CSARDPGLSPDTQYF
many,TRBD2,TRBV20-1,TRBJ2-1,TGCAGTGTCGATGGGGCGGGAGAGACCTACAATGAGCAGTTCTTC,CSVDGAGETYNEQFF
.,.,TRBV5-6,TRBJ1-4,TGTGCCAGCAGCACGAAGGACCGCGGCGGTGAAAAACTGTTTTTT,CASSTKDRGGEKLFF
many,TRBD2,TRBV7-3,TRBJ2-1,TGTGCCAGCAGCTTATCCGCGGGAGTGCTCTACAATGAGCAGTTCTTC,CASSLSAGVLYNEQFF
few,TRBD1,TRBV6-2/TRBV6-3,TRBJ2-7,TGTGCCAGCAGTTGGCCCCGGGACAGTAACTACGAGCAGTACTTC,CASSWPRDSNYEQYF
.,.,TRBV7-9,TRBJ2-1,TGTGCCAGCAGCCCCCCCGGGACGGTCGACAATGAGCAGTTCTTC,CASSPPGTVDNEQFF
few,.,TRBV6-1,TRBJ2-2,TGTGCCAGCGGCGCAGACGGCACCGGGGAGCTGTTTTTT,CASGADGTGELFF
few,.,TRBV20-1,TRBJ2-3,TGCAGTGGGACATTTAGCACAGATACGCAGTATTTT,CSGTFSTDTQYF
many,TRBD2,TRBV7-9,TRBJ2-1,TGTGCCAGCAGCTTAGCGAGACTAGCGGGGGCCAATGAGCAGTTCTTC,CASSLARLAGANEQFF
few,.,TRBV5-1,TRBJ1-1,TGCGCCAGCAGCATCACCGGGCCCAATGAAGCTTTCTTT,CASSITGPNEAFF
many,TRBD2,TRBV9,TRBJ2-1,TGTGCCAGCAGCCATCTAGCGGGAGGGCCCGGGAATGAGCAGTTCTTC,CASSHLAGGPGNEQFF
.,TRBD2,TRBV11-1,TRBJ2-1,TGTGCCAGCAGCTCGGGAGACTGGGAGCGGGGCTCCTACAATGAGCAGTTCTTT,CASSSGDWERGSYNEQFF
.,.,TRBV7-9,TRBJ2-5,TGTGCCAGCAGCTTTCACAGCCAAGAGACCCAGTACTTC,CASSFHSQETQYF
.,.,TRBV5-1,TRBJ1-4,TGCGCCAGCAGCCCCGGACCCGGGAGGGGTGAAAAACTGTTTTTT,CASSPGPGRGEKLFF
.,TRBD1,TRBV20-1,TRBJ1-2,TGCAGTGCTAGAGCAGGGACAGGGAATGGCTACACCTTC,CSARAGTGNGYTF
many,.,TRBV5-1,TRBJ2-1,TGCGCCAGCAGCCGTGAAGCTGAGCAGTTCTTC,CASSREAEQFF
.,TRBD2,TRBV6-5,TRBJ2-3,TGTGCCAGCAGTTACTCATTAGCGGGAGCGGAAGATACGCAGTATTTT,CASSYSLAGAEDTQYF
.,TRBD2,TRBV10-2,TRBJ2-3,TGCGCCAGCAGAGTAAGCGGGAAGGGCACAGATACGCAGTATTTT,CASRVSGKGTDTQYF
many,TRBD1,TRBV15,TRBJ2-1,TGTGCCACCAGCAGGGCAACAGGGGTCTTTTACAATGAGCAGTTCTTC,CATSRATGVFYNEQFF
many,TRBD1,TRBV29-1,TRBJ2-2,TGCAGCGTTTCAGACAGGGTTGGGAACACCGGGGAGCTGTTTTTT,CSVSDRVGNTGELFF
few,TRBD1,TRBV11-1,TRBJ1-2,TGTGCCAGCAGCTTTCTACAATCGGGACAGGGTAGAGCTAACTATGGCTACACCTTC,CASSFLQSGQGRANYGYTF
.,.,TRBV12-3/TRBV12-4,TRBJ1-5,TGTGCCAGCAGCAAGGTGGGTCGGCAGGTAGAAAATCAGCCCCAGCATTTT,CASSKVGRQVENQPQHF
.,.,TRBV12-3/TRBV12-4,TRBJ1-1,TGTGCCAGCAGGCCCAGGACGGCTGAGCTGACTGAAGCTTTCTTT,CASRPRTAELTEAFF
.,.,TRBV28,TRBJ2-5,TGTGCCAGCAGTTTTCTGACAGGCCGGGAGACCCAGTACTTC,CASSFLTGRETQYF
.,.,TRBV7-9,TRBJ2-3,TGTGCCAGCAGCTTTCCAGAAGCCTCTAGCACAGATACGCAGTATTTT,CASSFPEASSTDTQYF
.,.,TRBV12-3/TRBV12-4,TRBJ2-1,TGTGCCAGCAGTTTTGGCGGAGAATACAATGAGCAGTTCTTC,CASSFGGEYNEQFF
few,TRBD1,TRBV27,TRBJ2-4,TGTGCCAGCGGAATCCCGGGACAGGGGTTCAACATTCAGTACTTC,CASGIPGQGFNIQYF
few,.,TRBV12-3/TRBV12-4,TRBJ2-1,TGTGCCAGCAGTTTGGCAACGGGCTCCTACAATGAGCAGTTCTTC,CASSLATGSYNEQFF
many,.,TRBV5-6,TRBJ2-1,TGTGCCAGCAGCGGCCGATTGGGGGTAGCGGAGAGCTCCTACAATGAGCAGTTCTTC,CASSGRLGVAESSYNEQFF
few,.,TRBV6-5,TRBJ2-1,TGTGCCAGCAGTTACTTTCGTGAGCAGTTCTTC,CASSYFREQFF
.,TRBD1,TRBV6-1,TRBJ1-6,TGTGCCGCCCTTACAGGGGATTATAATTCACCCCTCCACTTT,CAALTGDYNSPLHF
many,.,TRBV16,TRBJ1-6,TGTGCCAGCAGACCAATCGGCCGGAGGTCCCTCCACTTT,CASRPIGRRSLHF
many,.,TRBV12-3/TRBV12-4,TRBJ2-2,TGTGCCAGCAGTGTGAATAGGGAGCTGTTTTTT,CASSVNRELFF
many,.,TRBV18,TRBJ2-2,TGTGCCAGCTCACCAACAACAGCGAACACCGGGGAGCTGTTTTTT,CASSPTTANTGELFF
many,.,TRBV30,TRBJ2-6,TGTGCCTGGAGTGTCGGGGCTGGGGCCAACGTCCTGACTTTC,CAWSVGAGANVLTF
few,TRBD1,TRBV12-3/TRBV12-4,TRBJ2-5,TGTGCCAGCACCTTCATGGGGACAGGGGGCATTGGGAAGACCCAGTACTTC,CASTFMGTGGIGKTQYF
.,TRBD1,TRBV10-2,TRBJ2-1,TGCGCCAGCATCCAGACAGGGACCTACAATGAGCAGTTCTTC,CASIQTGTYNEQFF
.,TRBD2,TRBV9,TRBJ2-1,TGTGCCAGCAGCGCACGACTAGCGGGAGGCGCGAATGAGCAGTTCTTC,CASSARLAGGANEQFF
many,TRBD1,TRBV15,TRBJ2-1,TGTGCCACCAGCAGTACAGGGGCCTCCTACAATGAGCAGTTCTTC,CATSSTGASYNEQFF
many,TRBD1,TRBV12-3/TRBV12-4,TRBJ1-2,TGTGCCAGCAGTTTATTGCGGGACAGGGAAAACTATGGCTACACCTTC,CASSLLRDRENYGYTF
many,.,TRBV5-1,TRBJ2-1,TGCGCCAGCAGCTTGGAATTCGTAACCAATGAGCAGTTCTTC,CASSLEFVTNEQFF
many,TRBD1,TRBV15,TRBJ2-7,TGTGCCACCAGCAGAGAAGCCGGGACAGAGTACGAGCAGTACTTC,CATSREAGTEYEQYF